A selection of T cell receptor beta chains follows, all from one sample in a study of T cell repertoires in cytomegalovirus infection. TCRdb fed the reads into MiXCR, producing one record per CDR3 protein. There are a few hundred thousand distinct CDR3 sequences in the sample; about a sixth occur only once, and approximately 12% lies in the top ten. The sample taken for sequencing was PBMCs. The receptors come from a human donor in good health (CMV status not recorded). Some clones in this sample may be carry-over from other donors' samples. The CDR3 runs from the conserved cysteine through the conserved F or W. Rows may omit the clone size; those that give it use once, few, many or a size class.

abundance,len,j_gene,v_gene,CDR3aa
-,14,TRBJ2-7,TRBV20-1,CSARDGTARYEQYF
-,12,TRBJ1-1,TRBV12-3/TRBV12-4,CASSFVPGGAFF
few,17,TRBJ1-4,TRBV15,CATSRDFPTGTLEKLFF
few,14,TRBJ1-4,TRBV7-9,CASRAGQGREKLFF
-,15,TRBJ1-1,TRBV7-6,CASSPDNWGNTEAFF
many,16,TRBJ2-1,TRBV28,CASRSTGVGSYNEQFF
few,15,TRBJ2-7,TRBV5-5,CASSLIPGSSYEQYF
many,16,TRBJ1-1,TRBV7-6,CASSRLQGAGWAEAFF
-,14,TRBJ2-7,TRBV12-3/TRBV12-4,CASSLEGGLIEQYF
-,17,TRBJ2-1,TRBV7-2,CASSLDVTSSSYNEQFF
many,16,TRBJ1-1,TRBV7-6,CASSQGQARSNTEAFF
many,11,TRBJ2-1,TRBV12-5,CASGMGNEQFF
many,15,TRBJ2-1,TRBV7-9,CASSLLGLATNEQFF
few,14,TRBJ2-3,TRBV20-1,CSAEEAASTDTQYF
-,17,TRBJ2-3,TRBV11-2,CASSPPLGARGTDTQYF
few,14,TRBJ1-1,TRBV19,CASDIGQSNTEAFF
many,15,TRBJ2-1,TRBV5-1,CASSPSGAPYNEQFF
-,15,TRBJ2-2,TRBV6-6,CASRGGAPNTGELFF
few,14,TRBJ2-5,TRBV6-5,CASSYRTGEETQYF
-,15,TRBJ2-2,TRBV7-9,CASSLGHFGTGELFF
-,15,TRBJ2-4,TRBV28,CASTDRVLAKNIQYF
-,15,TRBJ2-2,TRBV12-3/TRBV12-4,CASSWGQVTTGELFF
many,14,TRBJ1-2,TRBV7-2,CASSLQGVNYGYTF
-,16,TRBJ2-2,TRBV12-3/TRBV12-4,CASSLSGRQNTGELFF
many,13,TRBJ1-3,TRBV7-2,CASRTSSGNTIYF
few,12,TRBJ2-7,TRBV10-3,CAITEQGYEQYF
few,15,TRBJ1-2,TRBV20-1,CSALGRGPPNYGYTF